This entry is about one TCR beta chain. This specimen comes from a study of blood T cell repertoires in COVID-19. About the study: Samples representing acute and convalescent COVID-19 were sourced from the United States, Italy and Spain. The analysed material was cDNA or gDNA that came from T cells, B-cell-depleted T cells, or PBMCs.

Trimming at V came to 0 bases and at J to 8 bases, leaving 7 bases not matched to a gene. The germline V gene has CDR1 SGHAT and CDR2 FQNNGV. The CDR3 runs to 15 residues. Original methodology: Estimated nucleated cell counts came from reference gene primer amplification. Sequencing used immunoSEQ multiplex PCR; TCRdb keeps in-frame clones, though not all of them. The V and J calls and the clone size are those of that table, but D and trimming were determined from the DNA. The table shows over 200,000 clones, with roughly 77% occurring only once. This sequence was found in a woman aged 80 or over with acute or convalescent COVID-19. The gene calls are TRBV11-2 and TRBJ1-3, with TRBD1 matching over 7 bases. Sequencing was done on a sample of peripheral blood. For the CDR3, the DNA is TGTGCCAGCAGCTTAGATGGGGCAGGGGGAGACACCATATATTTT. This codes for CASSLDGAGGDTIYF.